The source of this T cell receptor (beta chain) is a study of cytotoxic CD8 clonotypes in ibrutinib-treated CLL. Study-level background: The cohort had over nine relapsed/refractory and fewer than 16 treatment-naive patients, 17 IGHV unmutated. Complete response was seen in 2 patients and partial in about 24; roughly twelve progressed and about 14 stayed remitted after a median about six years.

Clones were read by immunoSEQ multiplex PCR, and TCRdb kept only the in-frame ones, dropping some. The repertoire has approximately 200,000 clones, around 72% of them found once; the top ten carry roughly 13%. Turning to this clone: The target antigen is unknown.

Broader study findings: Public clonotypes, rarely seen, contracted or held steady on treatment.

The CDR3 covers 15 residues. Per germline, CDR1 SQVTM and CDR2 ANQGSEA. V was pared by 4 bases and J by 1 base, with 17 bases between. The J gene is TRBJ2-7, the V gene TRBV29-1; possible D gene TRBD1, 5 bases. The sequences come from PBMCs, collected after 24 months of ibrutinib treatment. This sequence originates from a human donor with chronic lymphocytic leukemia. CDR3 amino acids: CSVGTRVDGSYEQYF. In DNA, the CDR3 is TGCAGCGTTGGGACAAGGGTAGACGGTTCCTACGAGCAGTACTTC.